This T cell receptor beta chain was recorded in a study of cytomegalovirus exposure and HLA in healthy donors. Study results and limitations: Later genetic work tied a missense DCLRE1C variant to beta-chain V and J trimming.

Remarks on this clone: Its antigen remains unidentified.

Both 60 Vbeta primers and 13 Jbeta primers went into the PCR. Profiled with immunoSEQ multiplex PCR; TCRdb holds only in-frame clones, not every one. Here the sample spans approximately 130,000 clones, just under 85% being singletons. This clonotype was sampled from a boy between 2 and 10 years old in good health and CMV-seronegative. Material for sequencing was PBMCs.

The CDR3 sequence: CASSHTGLAGEGGTDTQYF. In DNA, the CDR3 is TGTGCCAGCAGCCATACGGGACTAGCGGGAGAAGGTGGCACAGATACGCAGTATTTT. V is TRBV5-6 and J is TRBJ2-3; 14 nucleotides align to TRBD2. The germline V gene has CDR1 SGHDT and CDR2 YYEEEE. CDR3 size: 19 residues. The junction had 11 bases not matched to a gene; V was cut back by 4 bases and J by 1 base.